This T cell receptor (beta chain) was captured by sequencing in a study of blood T cell repertoires in COVID-19. Turning to the study itself: Donors in the United States, Italy and Spain gave samples during acute or convalescent COVID-19. In each case, the material was cDNA or gDNA derived from T cells, B-cell-depleted T cells, or PBMCs.

Per the authors' pipeline: The assay estimated nucleated cells by amplifying reference gene primers. Libraries were prepared by immunoSEQ multiplex PCR; TCRdb keeps only in-frame clonotypes and omits some of them. The V and J calls and clone size were taken over from that table, and D and trimming were inferred from the DNA. The sample shows approximately 230,000 clones, about four fifths of them seen only once. The length of the CDR3 is 16 residues. Looked up from germline, CDR1 is SGHRS and CDR2 is YFSETQ. V lost 2 bases and J 4 bases, leaving 15 bases between the germline ends. Specimen: peripheral blood. This receptor was obtained from a man at least 80 years old with acute or convalescent COVID-19. The V call is TRBV5-1, the J call TRBJ2-2; maybe TRBD2 (7 bases). CDR3 nucleotide sequence: TGCGCCAGCAGCTTTAGGGGGGGAGAATCCACCGGGGAGCTGTTTTTT. Its translation: CASSFRGGESTGELFF.